The rows below give T cell receptor beta chains drawn from one sample of a study of vaccination and CD4 T cells after COVID-19. TCRdb analysed the PCR reads with MiXCR anew, one entry per CDR3 protein. The table records more than 10,000 distinct CDR3 sequences, more than 35% of them present only once. Their antigen targets remain unknown. The sequenced sample was CD4+ T cells from blood, cultured in vitro, obtained after SARS-CoV-2 vaccination. The receptors come from a human donor who had recovered from COVID-19. Both conserved end residues are part of each CDR3. The order of the fields is J gene, D gene, clone size, V gene, CDR3 DNA, CDR3 protein. A D gene is named only where the DNA matches it firmly. Where a row states a size, it is once, few, many or the class of an expanded clone; other rows omit it.

TRBJ1-2,.,.,TRBV27,TGTGCCAGCGGACAGACAGGAAACTATGGCTACACCTTC,CASGQTGNYGYTF
TRBJ1-5,.,.,TRBV28,TGTGCCAGCAGCTCCGGGACGCTCGAGCCCCAGCATTTT,CASSSGTLEPQHF
TRBJ2-7,.,.,TRBV6-1,TGTGCCAGCAGTAACCCCTCTTTCGACAGATACCCTACCTACGAGCAGTACTTC,CASSNPSFDRYPTYEQYF
TRBJ1-1,TRBD1,.,TRBV7-8,TGTGCCAGCAGCCCCCGGAGAGGAACCGGGACAGGGGGCACTGAAGCTTTCTTT,CASSPRRGTGTGGTEAFF
TRBJ1-2,.,.,TRBV19,TGTGCCAGTACCTCATTAGGGGATGACTATGGCTACACCTTC,CASTSLGDDYGYTF
TRBJ1-1,.,.,TRBV7-3,TGTGCCAGCAGCTTAATACAGGGTCAGAACACTGAAGCTTTCTTT,CASSLIQGQNTEAFF
TRBJ2-3,.,.,TRBV5-1,TGCGCCAGCAGCTTGGCTAGGGGCGGGGCAGATACGCAGTATTTT,CASSLARGGADTQYF
TRBJ1-5,.,.,TRBV30,TGTGCCTGGAAGAGGGCGGGGTACGATCAGCCCCAGCATTTT,CAWKRAGYDQPQHF
TRBJ2-1,TRBD2,.,TRBV20-1,TGCAGTGCTAGTTCCCCTGGGACTAGCGGGTCCTACAATGAGCAGTTCTTC,CSASSPGTSGSYNEQFF
TRBJ1-2,TRBD1,.,TRBV6-1,TGTGCCAGCGCTGGGACAGGGGGCTTCGGCTACACCTTC,CASAGTGGFGYTF
TRBJ1-5,.,.,TRBV30,TGTGCCTGGAGTGTTAGTACTGTGGGGGGTAACCAGCCCCAGCATTTT,CAWSVSTVGGNQPQHF
TRBJ2-1,.,few,TRBV11-2,TGTGCCAGCAGCTTAGATCGGGGGGCCGGCTTCTACAATGAGCAGTTCTTC,CASSLDRGAGFYNEQFF
TRBJ1-2,TRBD1,few,TRBV20-1,TGCAGTGCCCCTGGGACAGGGGGCGCAGGGGGCTACACCTTC,CSAPGTGGAGGYTF
TRBJ2-5,.,.,TRBV6-2/TRBV6-3,TGTGCCAGCAACCACGGTTCCAAGGAGACCCAGTACTTC,CASNHGSKETQYF
TRBJ1-6,.,.,TRBV12-3/TRBV12-4,TGTGCCAGCAGTTTAGCGGGGGGCAGTTCACCCCTCCACTTT,CASSLAGGSSPLHF
TRBJ1-6,.,few,TRBV7-2,TGTGCCAGCAGCCCCCTAAATTTGGCGGACTCACCCCTCCACTTT,CASSPLNLADSPLHF
TRBJ2-7,.,few,TRBV9,TGTGCCAGCAGCGTAGCCCCAGACACCTACGAGCAGTACTTC,CASSVAPDTYEQYF
TRBJ1-2,.,few,TRBV18,TGTGCCAGCTCACCACCATCCCAGGGAGGGGGAAGTCGCTACACCTTC,CASSPPSQGGGSRYTF
TRBJ1-2,.,.,TRBV7-2,TGTGCCAGCAGCTTAGATACGCGGCCCAGGGCCAACTATGGCTGCACCTTC,CASSLDTRPRANYGCTF
TRBJ1-2,.,.,TRBV12-3/TRBV12-4,TGTGCCAGCAGCGAGACAGGTTATGGCTACACCTTC,CASSETGYGYTF
TRBJ1-1,.,few,TRBV7-3,TGTGCCAGCAGCTTAACTGTGAACACTGAAGCTTTCTTT,CASSLTVNTEAFF
TRBJ2-1,TRBD2,.,TRBV19,TGTGCCAGTAGTATAGGACTAGCGGACAATGAGCAGTTCTTC,CASSIGLADNEQFF
TRBJ2-5,TRBD2,.,TRBV28,TGTGCCAGCAAGCTAGCGGGGGGTGGAGAGACCCAGTACTTC,CASKLAGGGETQYF
TRBJ2-1,.,.,TRBV18,TGTGCCAGCTCACCAAGGGATCAATACAATGAGCAGTTCTTC,CASSPRDQYNEQFF
TRBJ1-5,TRBD1,.,TRBV7-9,TGTGCCAGCAGCCGCAGGGGGACCAATCAGCCCCAGCATTTT,CASSRRGTNQPQHF
TRBJ2-5,TRBD1,.,TRBV20-1,TGCAGTGCAAGGACAGGGGGACAAGAGACCCAGTACTTC,CSARTGGQETQYF
TRBJ1-4,TRBD1,.,TRBV29-1,TGCAGCGTCACGGGACAGGGCAGTGAAAAACTGTTTTTT,CSVTGQGSEKLFF
TRBJ2-5,TRBD1,few,TRBV2,TGTGCCAGCAGTGAAGCAGGACAGGGACGAGAGACCCAGTACTTC,CASSEAGQGRETQYF
TRBJ1-1,.,.,TRBV29-1,TGCAGCGCCAGAGGGGGGACTGAAGCTTTCTTT,CSARGGTEAFF
TRBJ1-3,.,.,TRBV6-1,TGTGCCAGCAGGCCACCCGGGCCTGGAGGAAACACCATATATTTT,CASRPPGPGGNTIYF
TRBJ1-6,TRBD1,medium-sized,TRBV28,TGTGCCAGCAGTTCTAGGGGCAGGGGGGCTCCAATTCCACCCCTCCACTTT,CASSSRGRGAPIPPLHF
TRBJ1-5,.,.,TRBV12-3/TRBV12-4,TGTGCCTGCAGGTTGTCGGGCAATCAGCCCCAGCATTTT,CACRLSGNQPQHF
TRBJ2-3,.,few,TRBV20-1,TGCAGTGCTGACCGTAGAGAGGGGGCAGATACGCAGTATTTT,CSADRREGADTQYF
TRBJ1-1,TRBD1,few,TRBV7-9,TGTGCCAGCAGCTTGGGACAGGGGCGTGAAGCTTTCTTT,CASSLGQGREAFF
TRBJ2-7,TRBD2,few,TRBV20-1,TGCAGTGCTAGAGATCGACTAGCGGGACTTTACGAGCAGTACTTC,CSARDRLAGLYEQYF
TRBJ2-3,.,.,TRBV12-5,TGTGCTAGTGGTTTGGGAGGGACAGATACGCAGTATTTT,CASGLGGTDTQYF
TRBJ1-2,TRBD1,.,TRBV20-1,TGCAGTGCGCCTGACCCCGGGACAGGGAATTATGGCTACACCTTC,CSAPDPGTGNYGYTF
TRBJ2-3,TRBD1,.,TRBV15,TGTGCCACCCTCCGGGACAGGGTACCAGATACGCAGTATTTT,CATLRDRVPDTQYF
TRBJ1-5,.,few,TRBV20-1,TGCAGTGCTAGAGTGATCCGAATAGGTCATCAGCCCCAGCATTTT,CSARVIRIGHQPQHF
TRBJ1-2,TRBD1,.,TRBV19,TGTGCCAGTAGTACGAGACAGGGAGGGGACTATGGCTACACCTTC,CASSTRQGGDYGYTF
TRBJ2-3,TRBD2,.,TRBV27,TGTGCCAGCGGACGGCCGGGGGGAGAACCAGATACGCAGTATTTT,CASGRPGGEPDTQYF
TRBJ1-2,.,few,TRBV10-3,TGTGCCATCAGTGGTCAGCTTTCCTATGGCTACACCTTC,CAISGQLSYGYTF
TRBJ1-5,TRBD1,.,TRBV5-6,TGTGCCAGCAGCTTGGGAGGGACAGGGTACCAGCCCCAGCATTTT,CASSLGGTGYQPQHF
TRBJ1-1,TRBD1,few,TRBV6-5,TGTGCCAGCAGTTTAACAGGGGTCGCTTTCTTT,CASSLTGVAFF
TRBJ1-3,.,.,TRBV20-1,TGCAGTGCTAGATACTGGACGGACACTGGTGGAAACACCATATATTTT,CSARYWTDTGGNTIYF
TRBJ1-5,.,.,TRBV12-3/TRBV12-4,TGTGCCAGCAGTCACAGAATGGGGAATCAGCCCCAGCATTTT,CASSHRMGNQPQHF